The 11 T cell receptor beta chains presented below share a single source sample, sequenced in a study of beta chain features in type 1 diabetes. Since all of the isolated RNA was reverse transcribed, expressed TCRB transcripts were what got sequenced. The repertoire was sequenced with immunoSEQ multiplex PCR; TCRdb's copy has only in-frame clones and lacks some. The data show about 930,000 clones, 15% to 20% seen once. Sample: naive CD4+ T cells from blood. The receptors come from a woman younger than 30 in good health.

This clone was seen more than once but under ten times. CDR3 amino acids: CASSRSRRGETQYF. CDR3 in DNA: TGTGCCAGTAGTCGTAGTAGGCGAGGGGAGACCCAGTACTTC. The V and J genes are TRBV19 and TRBJ2-5, with a possible D match to TRBD2 (5 bases). V lost 5 bases and J lost 5, with 15 bases in between. Germline loops: CDR1 LNHDA, CDR2 SQIVND (reference sequence). The CDR3 runs to 14 residues.

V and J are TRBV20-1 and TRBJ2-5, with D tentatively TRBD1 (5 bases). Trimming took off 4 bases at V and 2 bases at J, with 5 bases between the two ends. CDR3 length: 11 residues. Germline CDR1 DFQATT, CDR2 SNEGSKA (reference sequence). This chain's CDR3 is CSANRQETQYF. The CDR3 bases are TGCAGTGCTAACAGGCAAGAGACCCAGTACTTC.

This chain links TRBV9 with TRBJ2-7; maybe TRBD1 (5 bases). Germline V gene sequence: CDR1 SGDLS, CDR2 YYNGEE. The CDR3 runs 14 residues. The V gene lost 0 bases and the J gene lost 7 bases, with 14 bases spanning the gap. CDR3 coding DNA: TGTGCCAGCAGCGTAGCGGAAGGGGCTAGGGAGCAGTACTTC. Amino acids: CASSVAEGAREQYF.

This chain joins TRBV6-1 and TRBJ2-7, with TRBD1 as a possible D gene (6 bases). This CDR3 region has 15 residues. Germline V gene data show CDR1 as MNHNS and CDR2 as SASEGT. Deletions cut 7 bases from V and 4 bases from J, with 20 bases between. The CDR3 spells CASTERGNEPYEQYF. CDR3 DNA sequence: TGTGCCAGCACCGAGAGGGGGAACGAGCCATACGAGCAGTACTTC.

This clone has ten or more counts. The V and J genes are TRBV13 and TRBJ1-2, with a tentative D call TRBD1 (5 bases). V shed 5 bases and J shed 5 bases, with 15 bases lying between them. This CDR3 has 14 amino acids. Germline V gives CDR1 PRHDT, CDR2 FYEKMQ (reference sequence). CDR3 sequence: CASSPHQGVYGYTF. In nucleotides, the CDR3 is TGTGCCAGCAGCCCACACCAGGGAGTTTATGGCTACACCTTC.

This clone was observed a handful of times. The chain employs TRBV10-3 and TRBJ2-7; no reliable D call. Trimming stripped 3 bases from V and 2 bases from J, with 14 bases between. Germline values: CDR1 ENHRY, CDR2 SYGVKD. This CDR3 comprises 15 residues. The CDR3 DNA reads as TGTGCCATCAGTGACGTTGCCTGGTCGCCCTACGAGCAGTACTTC. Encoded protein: CAISDVAWSPYEQYF.

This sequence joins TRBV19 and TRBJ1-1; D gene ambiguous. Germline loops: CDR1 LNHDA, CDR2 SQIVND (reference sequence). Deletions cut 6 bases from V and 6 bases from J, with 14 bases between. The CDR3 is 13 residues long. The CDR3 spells CASSYRESAEAFF. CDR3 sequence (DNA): TGTGCCAGTAGCTATAGGGAGTCTGCTGAAGCTTTCTTT.

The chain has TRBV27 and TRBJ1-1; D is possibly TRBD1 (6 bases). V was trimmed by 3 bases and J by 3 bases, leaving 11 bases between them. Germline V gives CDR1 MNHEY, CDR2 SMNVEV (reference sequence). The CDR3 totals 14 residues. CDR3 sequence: CASSLRAGDTEAFF. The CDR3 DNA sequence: TGTGCCAGCAGTTTGCGGGCAGGGGACACTGAAGCTTTCTTT.

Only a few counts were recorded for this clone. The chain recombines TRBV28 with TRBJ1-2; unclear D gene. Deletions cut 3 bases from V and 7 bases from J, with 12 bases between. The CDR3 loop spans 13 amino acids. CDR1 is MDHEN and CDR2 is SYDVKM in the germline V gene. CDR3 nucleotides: TGTGCCAGCAGTTTGACTCAACGGGGTGGCTACACCTTC. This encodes CASSLTQRGGYTF.

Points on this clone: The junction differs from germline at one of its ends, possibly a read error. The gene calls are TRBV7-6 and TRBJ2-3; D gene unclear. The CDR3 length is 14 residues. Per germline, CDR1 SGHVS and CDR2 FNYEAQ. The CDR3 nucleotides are TGTGCCAGCAGCTTAGGCGTCAGCACATATACGCAGTATTTT. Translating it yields CASSLGVSTYTQYF.

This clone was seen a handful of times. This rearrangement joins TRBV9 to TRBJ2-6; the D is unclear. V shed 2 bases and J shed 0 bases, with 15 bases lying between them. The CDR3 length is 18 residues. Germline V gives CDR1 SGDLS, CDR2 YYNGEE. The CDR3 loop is CASSVGLRSISGANVLTF. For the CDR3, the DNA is TGTGCCAGCAGCGTGGGATTGCGTTCGATCTCTGGGGCCAACGTCCTGACTTTC.